This T cell receptor beta chain was captured by sequencing in a study of human T cells and chemical hapten exposure. Study context: Yields of TCR per sample differed, chiefly owing to small differences in pooled library volume. Broader study findings: Sensitization with DPC brought no change to TCRs above 1 in 1000 in frequency.

Time point in this sample: healthy volunteer bleed at 2 weeks. Whole blood that had not been fractionated was the source of extracted total RNA. This clonotype is medium-sized (0.01 to 0.1%). Its antigen is as yet unknown. From germline, CDR1 is SNHLY and CDR2 FYNNEI. This CDR3 has 14 residues. The V gene lost 4 bases and the J gene lost 4 bases, with 11 bases spanning the gap. The authors' processing: A per-sample median of roughly 96,000 TCRs was observed, with counts ranging from roughly 23,224 to 750,000. TCRdb ran MiXCR on the RACE reads and lists one entry per CDR3 protein. V and J calls and clone size were set by TCRdb, not the authors. The data hold some 50,000 distinct CDR3 sequences, with over 3.5% observed a single time.

Material: whole blood. The chain links TRBV2 to TRBJ1-3; D remains ambiguous. This TCR derives from a female donor in good health. Some clones in this sample may be carry-over from other donors' samples. DNA for the CDR3: TGTGCCAGCAGTGCCAGAAATCCCGGAAACACCATATATTTT. Its translation is CASSARNPGNTIYF.